These T cell receptor beta chains were read from a single sample in a study of blood T cell repertoires in COVID-19. The method was immunoSEQ multiplex PCR; TCRdb's version includes in-frame clones alone and lacks a portion of them. Counted here are around 57,000 clones, under 85% occurring once; the ten biggest clones make up less than 7%. The sequenced sample was peripheral blood. The source of these receptors is a woman aged 70-85 years with acute or convalescent COVID-19. The CDR3 runs from the conserved cysteine through the conserved F or W. Each record gives: CDR3 protein, clone size, V gene, J gene. Clone size is shown for a subset of rows, as once, few, many or a class of expanded clone.

CASSPTGAYEQYF	.	TRBV3-1/TRBV3-2	TRBJ2-7
CASSLQETQYF	.	TRBV2	TRBJ2-5
CASSYPGGSSPLHF	.	TRBV6-6	TRBJ1-6
CSASTRGGNEQFF	.	TRBV20-1	TRBJ2-1
CASSDYGRDYSPLHF	few	TRBV2	TRBJ1-6
CASSVEPSGPQHF	.	TRBV9	TRBJ1-5
CASSLPLVSNEQFF	.	TRBV2	TRBJ2-1
CASSSRAWGQNQPQHF	.	TRBV7-2	TRBJ1-5
CAISGQNTEAFF	.	TRBV10-3	TRBJ1-1
CASSQAGGTEAFF	.	TRBV14	TRBJ1-1
CASKRIGANYGYTF	.	TRBV9	TRBJ1-2
CASSQDGLAGVSGANVLTF	.	TRBV4-3	TRBJ2-6
CASSQDRIGQCFF	.	TRBV3-1/TRBV3-2	TRBJ2-1
CASRETGTGLSGYGYTF	few	TRBV28	TRBJ1-2
CASSLSLGGNEKLFF	.	TRBV7-7	TRBJ1-4
CASSLTGGFQPQHF	.	TRBV27	TRBJ1-5
CASSENELLSLHF	few	TRBV5-6	TRBJ1-6
CASSRLYGYTF	few	TRBV12-3/TRBV12-4	TRBJ1-2
CASSQVGTANEKLFF	few	TRBV4-1	TRBJ1-4
CASSPIGSGAAVGEQFF	.	TRBV6-2/TRBV6-3	TRBJ2-1
CASSRTGDRQPQHF	.	TRBV6-5	TRBJ1-5
CSVGTGITEAFF	.	TRBV29-1	TRBJ1-1
CASSRRDRNTGELFF	.	TRBV13	TRBJ2-2
CASSQEFLGRGSNQPQHF	.	TRBV4-1	TRBJ1-5
CASSELLSSYNEQFF	.	TRBV9	TRBJ2-1
CASSETSGGREQFF	.	TRBV19	TRBJ2-1
CASSQDGFQGTEAFF	once	TRBV4-3	TRBJ1-1
CASSLSRRNSPLHF	.	TRBV5-5	TRBJ1-6
CASSPTRGLAGEEQYF	.	TRBV12-1	TRBJ2-7
CAAAPGGGSYEQFF	.	TRBV10-3	TRBJ2-1
CASSPLSLAVGTDTQYF	.	TRBV18	TRBJ2-3
CASSSSVSYEQYF	.	TRBV7-2	TRBJ2-7
CASSLFGTSGGFPYNEQFF	once	TRBV27	TRBJ2-1
CASSLSGFSSYEQYF	few	TRBV11-2	TRBJ2-7
CASSTNGGTNEKLFF	.	TRBV19	TRBJ1-4
CASRQNTGELFF	.	TRBV7-2	TRBJ2-2
CASTAGTNTEAFF	.	TRBV27	TRBJ1-1
CASSLQGERNTGELFF	.	TRBV5-1	TRBJ2-2
CASSPNSLNSPLHF	.	TRBV18	TRBJ1-6
CASIRVVGDTQYF	.	TRBV2	TRBJ2-3
CASSHVLPVTQYF	few	TRBV3-1/TRBV3-2	TRBJ2-3
CASSVRGGYNEQFF	.	TRBV9	TRBJ2-1
CASSILTGELFF	.	TRBV19	TRBJ2-2
CASSGQGAKEKLFF	.	TRBV2	TRBJ1-4
CASSWGQGGGYTF	.	TRBV7-9	TRBJ1-2
CASSRREDGYTF	.	TRBV6-4	TRBJ1-2
CASSHQLAGAETDTQYF	.	TRBV6-2/TRBV6-3	TRBJ2-3
CASSYSRADTQYF	.	TRBV6-5	TRBJ2-3
CASRDSGLADPAKNIQYF	.	TRBV2	TRBJ2-4